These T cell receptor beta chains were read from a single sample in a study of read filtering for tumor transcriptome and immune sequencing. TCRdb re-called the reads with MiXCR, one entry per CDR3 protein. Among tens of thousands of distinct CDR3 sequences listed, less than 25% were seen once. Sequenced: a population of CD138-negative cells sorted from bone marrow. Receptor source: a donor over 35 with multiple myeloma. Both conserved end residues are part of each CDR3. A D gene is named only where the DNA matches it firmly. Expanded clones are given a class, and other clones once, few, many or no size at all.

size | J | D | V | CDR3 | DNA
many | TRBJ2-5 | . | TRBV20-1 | CLGRDFEETQYF | TGCTTGGGCCGGGACTTTGAAGAGACCCAGTACTTC
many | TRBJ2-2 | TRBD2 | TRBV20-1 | CSANLGTSGTGELFF | TGCAGTGCTAACTTAGGGACTAGCGGAACCGGGGAGCTGTTTTTT
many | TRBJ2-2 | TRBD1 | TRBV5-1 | CASSVDRVATGELFF | TGCGCCAGCAGCGTGGACAGGGTGGCCACCGGGGAGCTGTTTTTT
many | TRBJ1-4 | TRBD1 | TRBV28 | CASQTGLGEKLFF | TGTGCCAGCCAGACAGGGCTGGGAGAAAAACTGTTTTTT
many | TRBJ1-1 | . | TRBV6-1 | CASSGYLYTEAFF | TGTGCCAGCAGTGGCTACCTTTACACTGAAGCTTTCTTT
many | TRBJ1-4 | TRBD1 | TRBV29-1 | CSAGQGEKLFF | TGCAGCGCCGGACAGGGGGAAAAACTGTTTTTT
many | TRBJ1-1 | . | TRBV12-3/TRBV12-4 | CASRGPRGTEAFF | TGTGCCAGCAGAGGGCCTCGGGGGACTGAAGCTTTCTTT
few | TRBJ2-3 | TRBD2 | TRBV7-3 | CASSFAGGSTDTQYF | TGTGCCAGCAGCTTTGCGGGGGGAAGCACAGATACGCAGTATTTT
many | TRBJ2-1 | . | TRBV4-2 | CASSERGAVFYNEQFF | TGTGCCAGCAGCGAAAGGGGTGCGGTGTTCTACAATGAGCAGTTCTTC
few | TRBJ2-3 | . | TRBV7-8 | CASSLVLGAHTQYF | TGTGCCAGCAGCTTAGTTTTAGGGGCTCATACGCAGTATTTT
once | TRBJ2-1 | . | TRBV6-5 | CASTERWLGSYTEQFF | TGTGCCAGCACCGAACGGTGGTTGGGCTCCTACACTGAGCAGTTCTTC
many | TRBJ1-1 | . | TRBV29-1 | CSVGLQGEGEAFF | TGCAGCGTGGGGTTACAGGGTGAAGGTGAAGCTTTCTTT
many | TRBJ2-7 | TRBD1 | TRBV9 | CASSGRQGWSYEQYF | TGTGCCAGCAGCGGAAGACAGGGCTGGTCCTACGAGCAGTACTTC
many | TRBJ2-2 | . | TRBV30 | CAWRMGSRGPTGELFF | TGTGCCTGGAGAATGGGAAGCCGGGGACCCACCGGGGAGCTGTTTTTT
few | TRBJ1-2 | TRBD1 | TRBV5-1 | CASATGDSLYGYTF | TGCGCCAGCGCTACCGGGGACAGCCTCTATGGCTACACCTTC
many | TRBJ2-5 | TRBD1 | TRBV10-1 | CASSAGQSTGETQYF | TGCGCCAGCAGTGCGGGACAGTCAACGGGAGAGACCCAGTACTTC
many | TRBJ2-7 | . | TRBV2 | CASSRTWWNEQYF | TGTGCCAGCAGCCGGACGTGGTGGAACGAGCAGTACTTC
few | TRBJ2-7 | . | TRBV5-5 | CASSLASGAPEQYF | TGTGCCAGCAGCTTGGCATCTGGAGCCCCCGAGCAGTACTTC
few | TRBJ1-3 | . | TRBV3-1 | CASSQRPDVLSGNTIYF | TGTGCCAGCAGCCAACGCCCGGACGTTCTCTCTGGAAACACCATATATTTT
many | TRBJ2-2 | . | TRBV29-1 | CSARGPGTGELFF | TGCAGCGCCCGGGGGCCCGGCACCGGGGAGCTGTTTTTT
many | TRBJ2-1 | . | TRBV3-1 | CASSPTGGVYNEQFF | TGTGCCAGCAGCCCCACCGGCGGAGTCTACAATGAGCAGTTCTTC
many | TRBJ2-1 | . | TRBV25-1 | CASSEIYNEQFF | TGTGCCAGCAGTGAAATTTACAATGAGCAGTTCTTC
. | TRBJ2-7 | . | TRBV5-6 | CASSLVWVPYEQYF | TGTGCCAGCAGCTTAGTTTGGGTGCCCTACGAGCAGTACTTC
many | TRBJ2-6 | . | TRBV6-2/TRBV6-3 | CASSYFGRLSGANVLTF | TGTGCCAGCAGTTACTTTGGACGTCTCTCTGGGGCCAACGTCCTGACTTTC
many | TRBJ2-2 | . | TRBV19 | CASSRTINRDSAGELFF | TGTGCCAGTAGTAGAACTATTAACAGGGATTCGGCCGGGGAGCTGTTTTTT
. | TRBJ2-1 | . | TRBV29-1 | CSAREGAGEQFF | TGCAGCGCTAGGGAGGGGGCAGGCGAGCAGTTCTTC
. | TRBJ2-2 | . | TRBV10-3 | CAIRDTGELFF | TGTGCCATCAGGGACACCGGGGAGCTGTTTTTT
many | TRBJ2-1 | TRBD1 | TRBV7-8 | CASSSTTGGHNEQFF | TGTGCCAGCAGCTCAACGACAGGGGGGCACAATGAGCAGTTCTTC
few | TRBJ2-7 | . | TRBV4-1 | CASSQAGAAYEQYF | TGCGCCAGCAGCCAAGCGGGCGCAGCCTACGAGCAGTACTTC
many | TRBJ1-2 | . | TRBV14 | CASSQDRRGATYGYTF | TGTGCCAGCAGCCAAGATCGTAGGGGGGCTACCTATGGCTACACCTTC
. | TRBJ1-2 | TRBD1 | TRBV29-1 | CSVEEGQNYGYTF | TGCAGCGTCGAAGAGGGACAGAACTATGGCTACACCTTC
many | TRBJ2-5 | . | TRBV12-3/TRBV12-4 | CASSPGGVKETQYF | TGTGCCAGCAGCCCGGGCGGGGTGAAGGAGACCCAGTACTTC
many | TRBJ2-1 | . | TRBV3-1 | CASSPRPDSYNEQFF | TGTGCCAGCAGCCCCCGGCCCGACTCCTACAATGAGCAGTTCTTC
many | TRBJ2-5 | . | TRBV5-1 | CASSLMRASTETQYF | TGCGCCAGCAGCTTGATGCGGGCGAGCACAGAGACCCAGTACTTC
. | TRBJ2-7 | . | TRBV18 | CASSLARASYEQYF | TGTGCCAGCTCACTCGCCCGGGCGAGCTACGAGCAGTACTTC
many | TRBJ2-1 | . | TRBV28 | CASKESDNEQFF | TGTGCCAGCAAGGAATCAGACAATGAGCAGTTCTTC
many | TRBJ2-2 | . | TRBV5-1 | CASSFGQNSGELFF | TGCGCCAGCAGCTTCGGACAGAACTCCGGGGAGCTGTTTTTT
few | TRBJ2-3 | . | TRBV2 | CASSPGPTFSTDTQYF | TGTGCCAGCAGTCCGGGACCCACTTTCAGCACAGATACGCAGTATTTT
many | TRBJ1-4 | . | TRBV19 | CASMERKEKLFF | TGTGCCAGTATGGAAAGGAAGGAAAAACTGTTTTTT
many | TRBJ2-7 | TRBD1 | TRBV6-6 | CASSFPGQGSYEQYF | TGTGCCAGCAGTTTCCCGGGACAGGGCTCCTACGAGCAGTACTTC
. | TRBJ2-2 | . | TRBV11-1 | CASHSVGGVGELFF | TGTGCCAGCCACTCGGTTGGTGGGGTCGGGGAGCTGTTTTTT
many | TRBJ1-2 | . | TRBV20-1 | CSARPSPDYGYTF | TGCAGTGCTAGGCCCAGTCCCGACTATGGCTACACCTTC
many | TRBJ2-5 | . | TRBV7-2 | CASSLKRDGETQYF | TGTGCCAGCAGCTTAAAAAGGGACGGAGAGACCCAGTACTTC